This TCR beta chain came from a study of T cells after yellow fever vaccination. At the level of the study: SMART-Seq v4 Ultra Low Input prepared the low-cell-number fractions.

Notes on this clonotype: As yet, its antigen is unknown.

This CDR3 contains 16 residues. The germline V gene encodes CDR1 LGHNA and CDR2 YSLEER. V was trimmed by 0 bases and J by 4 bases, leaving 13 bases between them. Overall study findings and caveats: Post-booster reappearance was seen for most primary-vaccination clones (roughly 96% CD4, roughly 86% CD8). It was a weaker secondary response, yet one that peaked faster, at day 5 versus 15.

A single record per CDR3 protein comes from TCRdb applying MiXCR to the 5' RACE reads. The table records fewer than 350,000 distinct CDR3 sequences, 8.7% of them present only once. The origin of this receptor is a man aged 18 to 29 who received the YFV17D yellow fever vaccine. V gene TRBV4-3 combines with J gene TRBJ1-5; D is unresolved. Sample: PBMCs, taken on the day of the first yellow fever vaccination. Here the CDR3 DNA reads TGCGCCAGCAGCCAAGATACTGGACGGACTAATCAGCCCCAGCATTTT. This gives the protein CASSQDTGRTNQPQHF.